Given below is one T cell receptor (beta chain) in context. Its specificity is not known. Its ends do not fully match the called genes, so a read error is possible. Researchers made TCR beta libraries by using iRepertoire HTBI primers and running Arm-PCR on CDR3 regions. One entry per CDR3 protein results from TCRdb running MiXCR on the multiplex PCR reads. The sample has hundreds of thousands of distinct CDR3 sequences; 15% to 20% are singletons. The time point was: newly diagnosed GD, antithyroid drugs for less than 3 months. Preparation of the TCR library used RNA extracted from PBMCs. An endocrinology department in Xi'an, China, supplied the patients. CDR1 is SGHTA and CDR2 is FQGNSA in the germline V gene. CDR3 length equals 17 residues. This entry is derived from a study of regulatory T cells in long-lasting Graves disease. General study results and limits: Persistent Graves' patients showed less TCR diversity than newly diagnosed patients showed.

The chain combines TRBV7-2 with TRBJ2-2; D possibly corresponds to TRBD1 (6 bases). This sample comprised peripheral blood mononuclear cells (PBMCs), obtained at new diagnosis, from a patient treated with antithyroid drugs. The source is a female donor with Graves disease. CDR3 coding DNA: TGCGCCAGCAGCGGACCTCACCGGGACACCTACACCGGGGAGCTGTTTTTT. This sequence encodes CASSGPHRDTYTGELFF.